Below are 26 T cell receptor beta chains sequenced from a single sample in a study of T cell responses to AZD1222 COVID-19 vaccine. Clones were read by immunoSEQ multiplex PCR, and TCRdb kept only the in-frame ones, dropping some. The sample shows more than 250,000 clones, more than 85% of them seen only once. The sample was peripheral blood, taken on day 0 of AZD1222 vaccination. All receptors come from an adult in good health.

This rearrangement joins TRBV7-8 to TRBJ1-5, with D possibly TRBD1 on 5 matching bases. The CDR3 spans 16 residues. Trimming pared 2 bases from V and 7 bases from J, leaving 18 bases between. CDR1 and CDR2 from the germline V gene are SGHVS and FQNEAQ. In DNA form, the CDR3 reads TGTGCCAGCAGCTTATATCGGGGCAGGGCCAGGCAGCCCCAGCATTTT. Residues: CASSLYRGRARQPQHF. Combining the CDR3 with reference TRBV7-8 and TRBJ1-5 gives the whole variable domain GAGVSQSPRYKVAKRGQDVALRCDPISGHVSLFWYQQALGQGPEFLTYFQNEAQLDKSGLPSDRFFAERPEGSVSTLKIQRTQQEDSAVYLCASSLYRGRARQPQHFGDGTRLSIL.

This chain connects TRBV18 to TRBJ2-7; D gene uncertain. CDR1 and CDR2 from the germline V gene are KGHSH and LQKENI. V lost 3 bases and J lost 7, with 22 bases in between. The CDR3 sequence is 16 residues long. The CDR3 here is CASSPLETFSLREQYF. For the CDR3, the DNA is TGTGCCAGCTCACCCTTAGAAACGTTTTCGTTGAGGGAGCAGTACTTC.

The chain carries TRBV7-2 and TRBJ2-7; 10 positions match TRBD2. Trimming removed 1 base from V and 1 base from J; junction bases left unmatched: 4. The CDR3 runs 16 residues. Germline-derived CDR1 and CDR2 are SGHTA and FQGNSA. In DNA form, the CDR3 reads TGTGCCAGCAGCTTAGTCTGGACTAGCGGATCCTACGAGCAGTACTTC. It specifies CASSLVWTSGSYEQYF.

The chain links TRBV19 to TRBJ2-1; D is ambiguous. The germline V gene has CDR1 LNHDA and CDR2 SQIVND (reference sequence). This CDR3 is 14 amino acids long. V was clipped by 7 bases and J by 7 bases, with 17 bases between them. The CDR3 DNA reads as TGTGCCAGTAACGGTATCGCATATGGGAATGAGCAGTTCTTC. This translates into CASNGIAYGNEQFF.

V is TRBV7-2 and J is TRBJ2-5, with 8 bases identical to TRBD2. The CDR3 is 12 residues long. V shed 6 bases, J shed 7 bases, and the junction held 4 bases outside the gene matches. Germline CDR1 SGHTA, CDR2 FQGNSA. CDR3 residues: CASRGTRGTQYF. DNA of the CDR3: TGTGCCAGCAGGGGGACTAGGGGGACCCAGTACTTC.

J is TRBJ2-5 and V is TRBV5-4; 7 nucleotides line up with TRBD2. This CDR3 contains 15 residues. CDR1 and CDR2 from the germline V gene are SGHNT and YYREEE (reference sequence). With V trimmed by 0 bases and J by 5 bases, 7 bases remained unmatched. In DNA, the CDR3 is TGTGCCAGCAGCTTGGTCGGGGGGTCTGTGGAGACCCAGTACTTC. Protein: CASSLVGGSVETQYF.

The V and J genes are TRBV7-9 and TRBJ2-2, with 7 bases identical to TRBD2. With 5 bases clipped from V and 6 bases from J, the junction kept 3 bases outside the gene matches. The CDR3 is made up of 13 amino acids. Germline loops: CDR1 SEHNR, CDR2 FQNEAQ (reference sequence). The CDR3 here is CASSLSGAGELFF. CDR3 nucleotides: TGTGCCAGCAGCCTAAGCGGGGCCGGGGAGCTGTTTTTT.

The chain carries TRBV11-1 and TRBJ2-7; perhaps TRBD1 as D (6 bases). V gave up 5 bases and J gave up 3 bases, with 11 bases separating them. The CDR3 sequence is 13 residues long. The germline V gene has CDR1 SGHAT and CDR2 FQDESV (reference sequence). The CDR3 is CASSRTAVYEQYF. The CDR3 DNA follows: TGTGCCAGCAGCCGGACAGCCGTCTACGAGCAGTACTTC.

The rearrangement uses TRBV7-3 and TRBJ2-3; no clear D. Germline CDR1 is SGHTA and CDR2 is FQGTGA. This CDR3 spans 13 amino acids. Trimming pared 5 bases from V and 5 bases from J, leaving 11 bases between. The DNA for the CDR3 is TGTGCCAGCAGCGAAAATGCTTTAGATACGCAGTATTTT. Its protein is CASSENALDTQYF.

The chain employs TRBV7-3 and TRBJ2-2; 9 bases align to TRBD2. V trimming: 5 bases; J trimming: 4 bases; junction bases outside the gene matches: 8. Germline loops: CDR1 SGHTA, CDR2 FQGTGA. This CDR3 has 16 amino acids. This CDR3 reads CASSPRAGGLTGELFF. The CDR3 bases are TGTGCCAGCAGCCCCCGAGCGGGGGGTCTCACCGGGGAGCTGTTTTTT.

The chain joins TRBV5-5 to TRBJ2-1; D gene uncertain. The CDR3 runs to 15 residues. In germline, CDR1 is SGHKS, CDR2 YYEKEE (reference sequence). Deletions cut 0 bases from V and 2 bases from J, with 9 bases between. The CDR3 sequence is CASSLDPTAYNEQFF. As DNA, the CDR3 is TGTGCCAGCAGCTTGGACCCCACCGCCTACAATGAGCAGTTCTTC.

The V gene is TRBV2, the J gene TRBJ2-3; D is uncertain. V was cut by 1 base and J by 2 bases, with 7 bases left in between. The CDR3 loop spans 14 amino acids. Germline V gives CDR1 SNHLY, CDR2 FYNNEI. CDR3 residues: CASSEGPHTDTQYF. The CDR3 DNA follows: TGTGCCAGCAGTGAAGGCCCCCACACAGATACGCAGTATTTT.

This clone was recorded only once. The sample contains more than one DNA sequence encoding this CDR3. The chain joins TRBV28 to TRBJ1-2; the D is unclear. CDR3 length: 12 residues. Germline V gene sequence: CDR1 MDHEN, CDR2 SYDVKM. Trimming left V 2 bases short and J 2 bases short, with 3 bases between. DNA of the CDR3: TGTGCCAGCAGTTTACGAAACTATGGCTACACCTTC. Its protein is CASSLRNYGYTF.

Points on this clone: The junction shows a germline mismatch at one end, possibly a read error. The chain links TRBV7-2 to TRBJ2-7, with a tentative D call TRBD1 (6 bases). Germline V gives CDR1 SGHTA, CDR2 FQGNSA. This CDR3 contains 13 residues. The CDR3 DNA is TGTGCCAGCAGCTTATCGAGCCTACCAAACAGGGCCTTC. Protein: CASSLSSLPNRAF.

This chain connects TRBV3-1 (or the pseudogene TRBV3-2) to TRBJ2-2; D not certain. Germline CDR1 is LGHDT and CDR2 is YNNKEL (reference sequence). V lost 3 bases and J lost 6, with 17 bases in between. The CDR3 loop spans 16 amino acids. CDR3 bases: TGTGCCAGCAGCCAGACCCACGTGGTGAGCGCCGGGGAGCTGTTTTTT. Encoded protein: CASSQTHVVSAGELFF.

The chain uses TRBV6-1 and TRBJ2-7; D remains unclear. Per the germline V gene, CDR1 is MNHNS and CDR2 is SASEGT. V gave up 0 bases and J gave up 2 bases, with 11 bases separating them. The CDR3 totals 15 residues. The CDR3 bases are TGTGCCAGCAGTGAAGCGGACGGTCCCCCCTACGAGCAGTACTTC. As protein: CASSEADGPPYEQYF.

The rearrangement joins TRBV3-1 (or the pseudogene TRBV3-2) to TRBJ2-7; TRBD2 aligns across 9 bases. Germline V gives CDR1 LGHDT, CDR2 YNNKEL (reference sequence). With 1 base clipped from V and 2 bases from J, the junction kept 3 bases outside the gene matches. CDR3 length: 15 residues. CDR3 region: CASSQGGGATYEQYF. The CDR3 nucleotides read TGTGCCAGCAGCCAAGGCGGGGGGGCAACCTACGAGCAGTACTTC.

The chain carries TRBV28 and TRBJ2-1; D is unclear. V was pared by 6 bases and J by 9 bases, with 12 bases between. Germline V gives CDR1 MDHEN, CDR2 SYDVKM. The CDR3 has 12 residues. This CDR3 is CASSPRFVEQFF. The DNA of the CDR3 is TGTGCCAGCAGCCCCCGATTTGTTGAGCAGTTCTTC.

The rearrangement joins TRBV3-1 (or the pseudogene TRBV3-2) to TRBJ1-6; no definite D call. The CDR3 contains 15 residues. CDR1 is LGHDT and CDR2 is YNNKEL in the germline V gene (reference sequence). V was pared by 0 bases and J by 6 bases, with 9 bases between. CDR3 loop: CASSQDWDVNSPLHF. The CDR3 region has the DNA TGTGCCAGCAGCCAAGATTGGGATGTTAATTCACCCCTCCACTTT.

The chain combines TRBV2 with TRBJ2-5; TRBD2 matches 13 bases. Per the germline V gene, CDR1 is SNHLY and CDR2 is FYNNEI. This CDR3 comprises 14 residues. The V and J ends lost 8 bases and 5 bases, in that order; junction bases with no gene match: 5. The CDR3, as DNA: TGTGCCAGCGGCTTACTAGCGGGAGGGGAGACCCAGTACTTC. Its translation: CASGLLAGGETQYF. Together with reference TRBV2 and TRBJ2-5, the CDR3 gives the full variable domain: EPEVTQTPSHQVTQMGQEVILRCVPISNHLYFYWYRQILGQKVEFLVSFYNNEISEKSEIFDDQFSVERPDGSNFTLKIRSTKLEDSAMYFCASGLLAGGETQYFGPGTRLLVL.

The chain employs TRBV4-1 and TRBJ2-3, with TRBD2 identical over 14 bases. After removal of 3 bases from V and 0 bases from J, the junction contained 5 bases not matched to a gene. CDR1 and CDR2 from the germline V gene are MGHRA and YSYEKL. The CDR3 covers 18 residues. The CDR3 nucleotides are TGCGCCAGCAGCCACCGACTAGCGGGGGGGGTTAGCACAGATACGCAGTATTTT. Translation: CASSHRLAGGVSTDTQYF.

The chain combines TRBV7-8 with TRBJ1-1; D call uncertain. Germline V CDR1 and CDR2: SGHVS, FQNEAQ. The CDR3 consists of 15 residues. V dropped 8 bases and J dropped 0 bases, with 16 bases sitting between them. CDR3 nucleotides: TGTGCCAGCTCGTCCGGAGCACGGGTGAACACTGAAGCTTTCTTT. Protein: CASSSGARVNTEAFF.

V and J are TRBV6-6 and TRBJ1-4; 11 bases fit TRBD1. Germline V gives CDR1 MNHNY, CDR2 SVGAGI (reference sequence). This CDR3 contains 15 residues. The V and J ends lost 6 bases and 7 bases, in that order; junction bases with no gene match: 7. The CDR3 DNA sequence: TGTGCCAGCAGACATTCCGGGACAGGGGGTGAAAAACTGTTTTTT. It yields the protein CASRHSGTGGEKLFF.

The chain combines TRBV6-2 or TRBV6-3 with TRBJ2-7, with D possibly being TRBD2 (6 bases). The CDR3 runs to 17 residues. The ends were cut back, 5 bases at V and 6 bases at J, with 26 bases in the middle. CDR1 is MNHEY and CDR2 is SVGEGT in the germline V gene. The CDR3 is CASSSFGNGGMVFEQYF. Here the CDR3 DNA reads TGTGCCAGCAGTAGTTTTGGCAACGGGGGTATGGTGTTCGAGCAGTACTTC.

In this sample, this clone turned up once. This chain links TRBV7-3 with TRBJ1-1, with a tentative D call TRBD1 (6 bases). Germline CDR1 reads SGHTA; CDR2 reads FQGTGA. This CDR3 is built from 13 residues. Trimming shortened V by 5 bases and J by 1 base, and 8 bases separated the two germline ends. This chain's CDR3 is CASSKQGNTEAFF. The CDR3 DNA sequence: TGTGCCAGCAGCAAACAGGGGAACACTGAAGCTTTCTTT.

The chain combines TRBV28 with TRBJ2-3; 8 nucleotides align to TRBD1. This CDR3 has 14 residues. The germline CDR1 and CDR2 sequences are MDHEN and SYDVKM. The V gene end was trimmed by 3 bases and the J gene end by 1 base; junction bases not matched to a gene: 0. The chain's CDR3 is CASSLTGGTDTQYF. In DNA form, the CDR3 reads TGTGCCAGCAGTTTGACAGGGGGCACAGATACGCAGTATTTT.